This T cell receptor (beta chain) was observed in a study of blood T cell repertoires in COVID-19 (dated by TCRdb to the early 2020s). About the full investigation: Samples covering the acute and convalescent phases of COVID-19 were provided by collaborators in the United States, Italy and Spain. Samples came from the ongoing ImmuneRACE study (first 160 participants) plus 1,254 subjects from 6 global collaborators. The material from the prospective study consisted of cDNA or gDNA derived from T cells, B-cell-depleted T cells, or PBMCs. The repertoires were released in a freely available public database meant as a resource for research on the immune response to SARS-CoV-2. Sample metadata almost always included a de-identified subject ID, COVID-19 status, age in years and sex. Subjects who had been exposed to COVID-19, were actively infected with it, or had recovered from it provided the deeply sampled blood TCRbeta repertoires that made up the dataset. HLA class I and class II types, where available, came from metadata supplied by the sample provider rather than from assay-based typing.

TCRbeta CDR3 regions were amplified from genomic DNA using the immunoSEQ Assay, a bias-controlled multiplex PCR. The authors' analysis ran thus. Within the assay, amplification of reference gene primers was used to estimate how many nucleated cells each sample contained. To quantify the absolute abundance of each unique TCRbeta CDR3 rearrangement, sequence reads were collapsed and filtered. For each sample, productive Simpson clonality was calculated as the square root of Simpson's diversity index across productive rearrangements. Sourced from immuneACCESS, this table was stored by TCRdb with only in-frame sequences that have V and J called. A share of the clones is absent; for the studies checked, an unresolved V gene accounts for under half, and the remainder has no known explanation. V and J calls and clone size are as listed in that table; D and trimming were resolved from the DNA. Recorded for this sample are hundreds of thousands of clones; around 86% of them occurred a single time. The ten top clones hold 12% of the sample.

General conclusions and limits of the study: Clinical and demographic metadata were provided uncurated, with the amount varying by source and participant.

Whole blood was collected in K2EDTA tubes by collaborating institutions according to the institutions' own protocols. Collaborator samples were shipped for TCRbeta analysis as frozen whole blood, isolated PBMCs, or DNA extracted from either sample type. At the junction V is shortened by 3 bases and J by 7 bases, with 12 bases in between. Counted from cysteine to phenylalanine, this CDR3 has 14 amino acids. The kept DNA is CDR3 alone, 42 bases in frame from the first base. CDR1 and CDR2 are drawn from the germline V gene: KGHSH, LQKENI. With respect to this clone: Its antigen is currently not known. Qualities for individual bases were not recorded, and no much larger clone is one base off.

This TCR came from a woman between 55 and 75 years old with active or convalescent COVID-19. Specimen: peripheral blood. This chain joins TRBV18 to TRBJ1-4; the D segment could be TRBD1, given 5 matching bases. The CDR3 reads CASSPRGEGEKLFF. The DNA is TGTGCCAGCTCACCTCGGGGGGAAGGTGAAAAACTGTTTTTT.